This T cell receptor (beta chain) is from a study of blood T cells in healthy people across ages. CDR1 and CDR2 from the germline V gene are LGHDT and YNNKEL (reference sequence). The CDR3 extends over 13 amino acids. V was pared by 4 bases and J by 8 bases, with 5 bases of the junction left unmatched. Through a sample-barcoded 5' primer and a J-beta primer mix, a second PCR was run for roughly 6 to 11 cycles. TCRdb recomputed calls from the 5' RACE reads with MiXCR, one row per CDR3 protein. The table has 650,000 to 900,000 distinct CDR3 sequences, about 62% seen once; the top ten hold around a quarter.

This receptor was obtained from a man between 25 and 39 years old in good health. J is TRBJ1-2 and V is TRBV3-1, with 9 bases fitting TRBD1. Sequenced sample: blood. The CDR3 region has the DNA TGTGCCAGCAGCCTTCACAGGGGGCGCGGCTACACCTTC. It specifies CASSLHRGRGYTF.